The clone carrying this TCR beta chain was detected only a few times. What it binds is not known. These data are taken from a study of tumor-infiltrating lymphocytes in localized non-small cell lung cancer. Across the study: Patients included smokers and never-smokers with various histologies, some sampled after neoadjuvant chemotherapy. Tumor tissue and non-adjacent uninvolved lung came from each patient. The study's findings and limits: Tumor T-cell fraction was not associated with recurrence-free survival.

V lost 0 bases, J lost 5 bases, and 9 bases lay in between. The CDR3 has 14 residues. The germline V gene encodes CDR1 SGHRS and CDR2 YFSETQ. The protocol was immunoSEQ multiplex PCR, while the TCRdb copy is restricted to in-frame clones and leaves out a portion. The table has some 8,000 clones, more than 65% seen once. The genes are TRBV5-1 and TRBJ2-1; no clear D gene. This clonotype was sampled from a human donor with non-small cell lung cancer. The sample consisted of lung tumor tissue. The CDR3 spells CASSLATADNEQFF. The CDR3 region has the DNA TGCGCCAGCAGCTTGGCCACAGCAGACAATGAGCAGTTCTTC.